This TCR beta chain was identified in a study of blood T cell repertoires in COVID-19. Study-level information: Samples came from the United States, Italy and Spain, spanning acute and convalescent COVID-19. PBMCs, B-cell-depleted T cells, or T cells were the source of the cDNA or gDNA that made up the material.

Methods used by the authors: Estimated nucleated cell counts came from reference gene primer amplification. The method was immunoSEQ multiplex PCR; TCRdb's version includes in-frame clones alone and lacks a portion of them. The V and J calls and clone size are taken from that table; D and trimming were inferred from the DNA. This sample has roughly 200,000 clones; more than 70% occur once, and the top ten carry less than 9%. V trimming: 0 bases; J trimming: 8 bases; junction bases outside the gene matches: 9. CDR1 and CDR2 (germline): SGHNT, YYREEE (reference sequence). This CDR3 region has 16 residues.

Input material: peripheral blood. The chain joins TRBV5-4 to TRBJ2-1, with 9 bases matching TRBD1. The sequence derives from a woman in her sixties with acute or convalescent COVID-19. CDR3 DNA: TGTGCCAGCAGCTTGGGTTCACCGGGACAGGGCCATGAGCAGTTCTTC. Amino acid sequence: CASSLGSPGQGHEQFF.